This TCR beta chain was profiled in a study of CD8 T cells in ankylosing spondylitis. Findings of the study overall: There was reportedly significant enrichment of clones that were disease-linked in matched ankylosing spondylitis synovial fluid. Certain motif variants had earlier been reported in reactive arthritis synovial fluid and blood. Disease-linked clones displayed a CD8+ phenotype and appeared relatively rarely in peripheral blood. For ankylosing spondylitis blood, a TCR beta motif of roughly 8 highly homologous variants appeared characteristic.

Trimming cost V 2 bases and J 2 bases, with 13 bases left between them. This CDR3 comprises 16 residues. CDR1 is LNHDA and CDR2 is SQIVND in the germline V gene (reference sequence). This clonotype was seen a few times. Its specificity is not known. It was by quantitative 5'-RACE with molecular barcodes that TCR beta libraries were made. TCRdb recomputed calls from the 5' RACE reads with MiXCR, one row per CDR3 protein. The table shows more than 400,000 distinct CDR3 sequences, with 5.3% occurring only once. Sequencing used blood, either unsorted or a sorted T cell fraction (not recorded which). The chain couples TRBV19 to TRBJ2-1; TRBD2 might be the D (6 bases). The clonotype was recovered from a male donor with ankylosing spondylitis. The DNA of the CDR3 is TGTGCCAGTAGTATATATGAGGGAGGTGCCTACAATGAGCAGTTCTTC. It is translated as CASSIYEGGAYNEQFF. The full variable domain, in which reference TRBV19 and TRBJ2-1 provide the parts outside the CDR3, is DGGITQSPKYLFRKEGQNVTLSCEQNLNHDAMYWYRQDPGQGLRLIYYSQIVNDFQKGDIAEGYSVSREKKESFPLTVTSAQKNPTAFYLCASSIYEGGAYNEQFFGPGTRLTVL.